What follows describes a single T cell receptor beta chain. Its antigen is as yet unknown. CDR1 is SGHTA and CDR2 is FQGNSA in the germline V gene. The length of the CDR3 is 14 residues. Between the trimmed V and J ends, which lost 9 bases and 4 bases, there was a span of 16 bases. The data stem from a study of HIV-infected children after antiretroviral therapy interruption. Looking at the study overall: Continuous-treatment children had median age approximately 8 years, interruption around 9 years. Weeks 0, 12, interruption end (24 or 48), and about 3 years post-study gave interruption-arm samples.

RNA-based 3' RACE libraries used unique molecular identifiers. TCRdb itself ran the 3' RACE reads through MiXCR, one entry per CDR3 protein. The sample consists of more than 35,000 distinct CDR3 sequences, around 7% of them appearing once. Overall study findings and caveats: After treatment interruption started, naive CD4+ CDR3 overlap across time points dropped.

The sample's treatment: PENTA 11 planned treatment interruption arm or continuous ART arm. The sample consisted of CD45RA+ CD4+ T cells from PBMCs, pooled from several time points, taken from a donor given antiretroviral therapy, either interrupted or continuous. Subset of the sample: naive CD4+ CD45RA+ CD45RO- T cells. The TCR originated in a pool of human donors with HIV. The chain is built from TRBV7-2 and TRBJ2-1; D perhaps matches TRBD1 (6 bases). Here the CDR3 DNA reads TGTGCCAGTACGGGACCAGGGGCTTACAATGAGCAGTTCTTC. It specifies CASTGPGAYNEQFF.